This T cell receptor (beta chain) appears in the sequencing data of a study of shared clonotypes between healthy human individuals. Authors' analysis steps: There were no quality scores in the junction-only immunoSEQ sequences, so filtering differed. Libraries were prepared by immunoSEQ multiplex PCR; TCRdb keeps only in-frame clonotypes and omits some of them. V and J calls and clone size are given by that table; D and trimming were obtained from the DNA. Among millions of clones listed, around 90% were seen once. Splitting of CD4+ cells produced CD45RA+ naive and CD45RA-negative memory subsets. This clone has only one observation. This CDR3 comprises 15 residues. V was clipped by 2 bases and J by 9 bases; unmatched bases: 7. Germline CDR1 is SGHTA and CDR2 is FQGNSA.

This chain links TRBV7-2 with TRBJ2-1; TRBD1 aligns across 10 bases. This TCR was recovered from a man aged 18 to 30 in good health. Input material: naive CD4+ T cells sorted from blood. Subset indicated: CD45RA+ positively selected. CDR3 region: CASSLRQGAGGEQFF. CDR3 sequence (DNA): TGTGCCAGCAGCTTAAGACAGGGGGCAGGTGGTGAGCAGTTCTTC.